The T cell receptor (beta chain) under discussion was sequenced for a study of CD8+ T cells in alopecia areata. Once RNA had been extracted, it was reverse transcribed into cDNA to act as the sequencing template. The assay was immunoSEQ multiplex PCR, and TCRdb's table has in-frame clones only and misses some. The repertoire holds approximately 210,000 clones, with 64% as singletons. Comments on this clone: Antigen unknown. The junction does not match germline at one end; this may be a read error.

Study-wide results and caveats: Any link of baseline CD8+ expansion to response, resting on one nonresponder, remains uncertain. Clonality exceeded that of normal scalp in lesional scalp, most notably in alopecia totalis/universalis.

Treatment indicated: oral pan-JAK inhibitor, 5-10 mg twice daily. This CDR3 region has 15 residues. CDR1 LGHNA and CDR2 YSLEER come from the germline V gene. This chain uses TRBV4-3 with TRBJ2-3, with a weak D call TRBD2 (6 bases). Source: CD4+ T cells sorted from blood, taken at week 4, from a patient treated with tofacitinib. This clonotype was sampled from a human donor with alopecia areata. CDR3 nucleotide sequence: TGCGCCAGCAGCCAAGAGACAACTAGCAAAGATACGCAGTATTTT. Its protein product is CASSQETTSKDTQYF.